This is a list of T cell receptor beta chains from one sample in a study of cytomegalovirus exposure and HLA in healthy donors. Assay: immunoSEQ multiplex PCR; the TCRdb copy retains only in-frame clones and omits some. The sample consists of a few hundred thousand clones, around 83% of them appearing once. The sample comprised PBMCs. Every receptor here comes from a girl aged 10 to 17 in good health and CMV-seronegative. The CDR3 runs from the conserved cysteine through the conserved F or W. D genes are given only for firm matches. The size field is filled for only some rows; it gives once, few, many or a size class.

>.|few|TRBV27|TRBJ1-1
CASSLQGKYTEAFF
TGTGCCAGCAGTTTACAGGGGAAGTACACTGAAGCTTTCTTT
>.|.|TRBV11-2|TRBJ2-7
CASSRDRSSYEQYF
TGTGCCAGCAGCCGTGACAGGAGCTCCTACGAGCAGTACTTC
>.|.|TRBV27|TRBJ1-1
CASSLLGDTEAFF
TGTGCCAGCAGTTTATTAGGAGACACTGAAGCTTTCTTT
>TRBD1|once|TRBV9|TRBJ2-2
CASSARVWGQGPGELFF
TGTGCCAGCAGCGCCCGAGTTTGGGGACAGGGGCCCGGGGAGCTGTTTTTT
>.|.|TRBV6-5|TRBJ2-7
CASSSWGVSSYEQYF
TGTGCCAGCAGTTCCTGGGGGGTGTCGTCCTACGAGCAGTACTTC
>TRBD1|.|TRBV25-1|TRBJ1-5
CASRGTGTIVQHF
TGTGCCAGCCGCGGGACAGGGACGATAGTCCAGCATTTT
>TRBD1|.|TRBV19|TRBJ2-5
CASSPTGGRETQYF
TGTGCCAGTAGCCCAACAGGGGGGAGAGAGACCCAGTACTTC
>.|.|TRBV11-3|TRBJ2-2
CASSFSRRSGELFF
TGTGCCAGCAGCTTCTCCCGGAGGAGCGGGGAGCTGTTTTTT
>TRBD1|.|TRBV19|TRBJ1-5
CASTKTGVNQPQHF
TGTGCCAGTACCAAGACAGGGGTGAATCAGCCCCAGCATTTT
>TRBD2|.|TRBV6-5|TRBJ2-5
CASSYQGLAETQYF
TGTGCCAGCAGTTACCAAGGACTAGCGGAGACCCAGTACTTC
>.|.|TRBV9|TRBJ2-3
CASSVESTGVQYF
TGTGCCAGCAGCGTAGAATCCACGGGAGTCCAGTATTTT
>TRBD1|.|TRBV28|TRBJ1-4
CASSSPGQKNEKLFF
TGTGCCAGCAGTTCCCCGGGACAGAAGAATGAAAAACTGTTTTTT
>.|once|TRBV27|TRBJ2-3
CASGGGLGTDTQYF
TGTGCCAGCGGGGGAGGTTTGGGCACAGATACGCAGTATTTT
>.|.|TRBV27|TRBJ1-2
CASSLSPHSYYYGYTF
TGTGCCAGCAGTTTATCCCCCCACAGTTACTACTATGGCTACACCTTC
>.|.|TRBV29-1|TRBJ1-1
CSVNARLDTEAFF
TGCAGCGTTAACGCCAGATTGGACACTGAAGCTTTCTTT
>.|.|TRBV7-8|TRBJ2-2
CASSISRTGELFF
TGTGCCAGCAGCATTAGCCGAACCGGGGAGCTGTTTTTT
>TRBD1|once|TRBV27|TRBJ1-5
CASSSRQGPGQPQHF
TGTGCCAGCAGCTCAAGACAGGGTCCTGGTCAGCCCCAGCATTTT
>.|.|TRBV30|TRBJ1-6
CAWSGTTYNSPLHF
TGTGCCTGGAGTGGTACTACCTATAATTCACCCCTCCACTTT
>.|.|TRBV19|TRBJ1-4
CASRRVDEKLFF
TGTGCCAGTAGACGGGTGGATGAAAAACTGTTTTTT
>.|.|TRBV7-9|TRBJ1-1
CASSPGGTMNTEAFF
TGTGCCAGCAGCCCTGGGGGCACTATGAACACTGAAGCTTTCTTT
>TRBD2|few|TRBV6-4|TRBJ2-3
CASSERESTDTQYF
TGTGCCAGCAGTGAGCGGGAGAGCACAGATACGCAGTATTTT
>TRBD1|once|TRBV9|TRBJ2-7
CASSVEGQGWDEQYF
TGTGCCAGCAGCGTAGAAGGACAGGGCTGGGACGAGCAGTACTTC
>TRBD2|.|TRBV29-1|TRBJ2-3
CSVDAGAIDTQYF
TGCAGCGTTGACGCGGGAGCTATAGATACGCAGTATTTT
>.|.|TRBV15|TRBJ2-3
CATSRGAGATDTQYF
TGTGCCACCAGCAGAGGGGCAGGGGCAACAGATACGCAGTATTTT
>TRBD2|.|TRBV14|TRBJ2-1
CASSPTRLAGGDEQFF
TGTGCCAGCAGCCCTACCCGACTAGCGGGAGGGGATGAGCAGTTCTTC
>.|.|TRBV18|TRBJ1-1
CASSPYVQVNTEAFF
TGTGCCAGCTCACCATATGTTCAGGTGAACACTGAAGCTTTCTTT